The 16 T cell receptor beta chains below come from one sample, sequenced in a study of T cells after yellow fever vaccination. In TCRdb, the 5' RACE reads were re-called with MiXCR into one record per CDR3 protein. The profile covers 450,000 to 550,000 distinct CDR3 sequences, with roughly a fifth appearing a single time and approximately 15% taken by the ten largest. Material: PBMCs, obtained 15 days after the yellow fever booster vaccination. The receptors were gathered from a young man who received the YFV17D yellow fever vaccine.

The count of this clonotype is one. The chain uses TRBV28 and TRBJ2-4; maybe TRBD1 (6 bases). Germline values: CDR1 MDHEN, CDR2 SYDVKM. The CDR3 length is 17 residues. The V gene lost 7 bases and the J gene lost 0 bases, with 19 bases spanning the gap. CDR3 DNA: TGTGCCAGCAACCCCCGGGACACCTACCTAGCCAAAAACATTCAGTACTTC. Encoded protein: CASNPRDTYLAKNIQYF.

The chain combines TRBV21-1 with TRBJ1-1; TRBD1, the table's D call, was not compared with the DNA. TRBV21-1 is an annotated pseudogene. The CDR3 totals 13 residues. In DNA, the CDR3 is TGTGCCAGCAAAATCGGCCCGGGCACTGAAGCTTTCTTT. Its protein product is CASKIGPGTEAFF.

The chain employs TRBV19 and TRBJ2-7; maybe TRBD2 (6 bases). There are 14 residues in the CDR3. CDR1 LNHDA and CDR2 SQIVND come from the germline V gene (reference sequence). The V gene lost 6 bases and the J gene lost 2 bases, with 14 bases spanning the gap. CDR3 nucleotides: TGTGCCAGTAGGGTGGGTTCGGGAGCCTACGAGCAGTACTTC. Translating it yields CASRVGSGAYEQYF. Filled out from reference TRBV19 and TRBJ2-7, the complete variable domain reads DGGITQSPKYLFRKEGQNVTLSCEQNLNHDAMYWYRQDPGQGLRLIYYSQIVNDFQKGDIAEGYSVSREKKESFPLTVTSAQKNPTAFYLCASRVGSGAYEQYFGPGTRLTVT.

This sequence joins TRBV29-1 and TRBJ2-3; 9 nucleotides line up with TRBD1. The CDR3 extends over 13 amino acids. J lost 6 bases, V lost 7 bases, and 8 bases had no gene match. Per germline, CDR1 SQVTM and CDR2 ANQGSEA. CDR3 sequence: CSATGGGRDTQYF. The CDR3 DNA follows: TGCAGCGCAACAGGGGGCGGACGTGATACGCAGTATTTT.

This clonotype was counted many times. The chain links TRBV7-2 to TRBJ2-5; D not resolved. The CDR3 has 13 residues. Trimming removed 7 bases from V and 4 bases from J, with 13 bases in between. In germline, CDR1 is SGHTA, CDR2 FQGNSA. In nucleotides, the CDR3 is TGTGCCAGCACCCTTGGAGCGACAGAGACCCAGTACTTC. Translation: CASTLGATETQYF.

This clonotype has at least ten counts. The chain recombines TRBV7-9 with TRBJ2-2; no clear D gene. Germline V CDR1 and CDR2: SEHNR, FQNEAQ (reference sequence). There are 13 residues in the CDR3. The ends were cut back, 1 base at V and 5 bases at J, with 5 bases in the middle. CDR3 DNA: TGTGCCAGCAGCTTAGACATAACCGGGGAGCTGTTTTTT. Translated, it gives CASSLDITGELFF. The full variable domain, with the rest looked up from reference TRBV7-9 and TRBJ2-2, is DTGVSQNPRHKITKRGQNVTFRCDPISEHNRLYWYRQTLGQGPEFLTYFQNEAQLEKSRLLSDRFSAERPKGSFSTLEIQRTEQGDSAMYLCASSLDITGELFFGEGSRLTVL.

The rearrangement joins TRBV9 to TRBJ2-2; possibly TRBD2 for D (5 bases). Germline V gene sequence: CDR1 SGDLS, CDR2 YYNGEE. Trimming removed 5 bases at V and 0 bases at J, with 11 bases between. CDR3 length: 15 amino acids. DNA of the CDR3: TGTGCCAGCAGTGCGGGCCAACCGAACACCGGGGAGCTGTTTTTT. It is translated as CASSAGQPNTGELFF.

The CDR3 reads CASRADLPVGFEQFF. CDR3 nucleotide sequence: TGTGCCAGTAGGGCCGATCTCCCGGTGGGGTTTGAGCAGTTCTTC. J is TRBJ2-1 and V is TRBV19; D remains ambiguous. Trimming cost V 6 bases and J 9 bases, with 21 bases left between them. The germline CDR1 and CDR2 sequences are LNHDA and SQIVND (reference sequence). CDR3 size: 15 residues.

This clonotype has a handful of counts. The genes are TRBV4-3 and TRBJ2-5, with D possibly TRBD2 on 6 matching bases. The V gene lost 0 bases and the J gene lost 7 bases, with 18 bases spanning the gap. The V gene's germline CDR1 is LGHNA and CDR2 YSLEER. This CDR3 is 16 amino acids long. The CDR3 nucleotides read TGCGCCAGCAGCCAAGAGCCGGGACTTGCCATAGGGACCCAGTACTTC. Translation gives CASSQEPGLAIGTQYF.

Of note for this clonotype: One junction end does not reproduce the germline sequence, and a read error may be involved. The chain is built from TRBV12-5 and TRBJ2-5; 9 bases are a match to TRBD1. Germline-derived CDR1 and CDR2 are LGHNT and FRNRAP. This CDR3 is built from 14 residues. The chain's CDR3 is CASAQGQGVETQYF. As DNA, the CDR3 is TGTGCAAGTGCCCAGGGACAGGGTGTAGAGACCCAGTACTTC.

The rearrangement joins TRBV5-1 to TRBJ2-3, with 8 bases aligning to TRBD1. The CDR3 loop spans 14 amino acids. Germline trimming cut 3 bases from V and 3 bases from J; bases unmatched to any gene: 3. Looked up from germline, CDR1 is SGHRS and CDR2 is YFSETQ. CDR3 sequence (DNA): TGCGCCAGCAGCTCGGGACAGGAGACAGATACGCAGTATTTT. The encoded protein is CASSSGQETDTQYF.

This clonotype appeared many times. This chain joins TRBV7-2 and TRBJ2-3, with TRBD2 matching over 15 bases. Per germline, CDR1 SGHTA and CDR2 FQGNSA. The length of the CDR3 is 15 residues. Unmatched junction bases numbered 2, after V lost 5 bases and J lost 5 bases. The CDR3 DNA sequence: TGTGCCAGCAGCCTGGGACTAGCGGGAGGAGATACGCAGTATTTT. It translates to CASSLGLAGGDTQYF.

This clonotype showed up just a few times. The rearrangement links TRBV7-9 to TRBJ2-1; D is uncertain. Per germline, CDR1 SEHNR and CDR2 FQNEAQ (reference sequence). CDR3 length equals 14 residues. Deletions cut 1 base from V and 10 bases from J, with 14 bases between. In nucleotides, the CDR3 is TGTGCCAGCAGCTTAGGTGTCTTAGCCAACGAGCAGTTCTTC. Protein: CASSLGVLANEQFF.

The chain combines TRBV18 with TRBJ2-4; D is perhaps TRBD2 (5 bases). The germline CDR1 and CDR2 sequences are KGHSH and LQKENI. The CDR3 loop spans 13 amino acids. The V end lost 3 bases, the J end lost 8 bases, and 11 bases lay between the germline ends. Here the CDR3 DNA reads TGTGCCAGCTCACCCGGGGTCGTGGACATTCAGTACTTC. As protein: CASSPGVVDIQYF.

This clonotype was seen at least ten times. The chain carries TRBV7-8 and TRBJ2-7; tentative D call: TRBD1 (5 bases). The CDR3 has 14 amino acids. Per the germline V gene, CDR1 is SGHVS and CDR2 is FQNEAQ. The germline V and J ends were trimmed by 5 bases and 0 bases, with 11 bases remaining between them. The CDR3 spells CASSPGRFSYEQYF. The CDR3 DNA is TGTGCCAGCAGCCCAGGGCGCTTCTCCTACGAGCAGTACTTC. The full variable domain, with the rest looked up from reference TRBV7-8 and TRBJ2-7, is GAGVSQSPRYKVAKRGQDVALRCDPISGHVSLFWYQQALGQGPEFLTYFQNEAQLDKSGLPSDRFFAERPEGSVSTLKIQRTQQEDSAVYLCASSPGRFSYEQYFGPGTRLTVT.

This clonotype was seen a few times. The CDR3 bases are TGTGCCAGCAGCTTATTGGGGACAGGGGAAGAGACCCAGTACTTC. This encodes CASSLLGTGEETQYF. V gene TRBV7-2 combines with J gene TRBJ2-5, with 10 bases identical to TRBD1. The CDR3 extends over 15 amino acids. Per germline, CDR1 SGHTA and CDR2 FQGNSA. V shed 2 bases, J shed 3 bases, and the junction held 3 bases outside the gene matches.